These 17 T cell receptor beta chains share one sample of origin, sequenced in a study of T cell responses to AZD1222 COVID-19 vaccine. Sequenced by immunoSEQ multiplex PCR; TCRdb stores in-frame clones only, minus some. The sample lists more than 95,000 clones; approximately 89% were seen once. The material was peripheral blood, obtained on day 0 of AZD1222 vaccination. The receptors were sampled from an adult in good health.

This chain uses TRBV4-3 with TRBJ2-7; 12 bases match TRBD2. The J segment lost 4 bases and the V segment lost 0 bases, leaving 16 bases of the junction unmatched. This CDR3 contains 20 residues. CDR1 and CDR2 from the germline V gene are LGHNA and YSLEER. CDR3 residues: CASSQEASGRVESIGYEQYF. CDR3 coding DNA: TGCGCCAGCAGCCAAGAGGCTAGCGGGAGGGTCGAATCTATCGGGTACGAGCAGTACTTC.

The V gene is TRBV28, the J gene TRBJ2-7; 7 nucleotides line up with TRBD2. The V segment lost 8 bases and the J segment 1 base; nucleotides outside the gene matches: 8. From germline, CDR1 is MDHEN and CDR2 SYDVKM. CDR3 length: 14 amino acids. The CDR3 region has the DNA TGTGCCAGCCGGGCCGGGACTACTTCCTACGAGCAGTACTTC. Translated, it gives CASRAGTTSYEQYF. The full variable domain, with the rest looked up from reference TRBV28 and TRBJ2-7, is DVKVTQSSRYLVKRTGEKVFLECVQDMDHENMFWYRQDPGLGLRLIYFSYDVKMKEKGDIPEGYSVSREKKERFSLILESASTNQTSMYLCASRAGTTSYEQYFGPGTRLTVT.

The chain has TRBV21-1 and TRBJ2-7. TRBV21-1 is noted as a pseudogene. The CDR3 extends over 16 amino acids. CDR3 DNA: TGTGCCAGCAGCCGGCGCGGGGACACTTTATCCTACGAGCAGTACTTC. Protein sequence: CASSRRGDTLSYEQYF.

The V call is TRBV5-6, the J call TRBJ2-7, with D perhaps given as TRBD1 or TRBD2 (5 bases each). The CDR3 spans 14 residues. Trimming shortened V by 8 bases and J by 1 base, and 16 bases separated the two germline ends. The V gene's germline CDR1 is SGHDT and CDR2 YYEEEE. DNA for the CDR3: TGTGCCAGTTTCGGGGCAGGGCGGTCCTACGAGCAGTACTTC. Protein product: CASFGAGRSYEQYF.

This clone was counted once. The chain is built from TRBV27 and TRBJ2-3; 7 bases are shared with TRBD2. Germline assignment: CDR1 MNHEY and CDR2 SMNVEV (reference sequence). The CDR3 contains 14 residues. Germline trimming cut 1 base from V and 5 bases from J; bases unmatched to any gene: 3. The CDR3 DNA follows: TGTGCCAGCAGTTTATGGGGGGGGTTAGATACGCAGTATTTT. Residues: CASSLWGGLDTQYF.

Concerning this clone itself: At one of its ends the junction is not consistent with the germline gene, which may arise from a read error. V usage is TRBV6-2 or TRBV6-3 and J usage is TRBJ2-7; maybe TRBD2 (5 bases). This CDR3 spans 16 amino acids. The germline CDR1 and CDR2 sequences are MNHEY and SVGEGT. The CDR3 spells CASSYSPGNWALEQYF. DNA of the CDR3: TGTGCCAGCAGCTACTCCCCGGGGAACTGGGCGTTGGAGCAGTACTTC.

V is TRBV7-9 and J is TRBJ2-7; TRBD2 is a possible D gene (6 bases). The CDR3 has 14 amino acids. Trimming left V 6 bases short and J 3 bases short, with 15 bases between. Germline V gene data show CDR1 as SEHNR and CDR2 as FQNEAQ (reference sequence). CDR3 bases: TGTGCCAGCAGGGGCTTTGGAGGGAACTACGAGCAGTACTTC. Translating gives CASRGFGGNYEQYF.

The chain employs TRBV28 and TRBJ2-7; D ambiguous. This CDR3 spans 13 amino acids. V lost 3 bases to trimming and J lost 3 bases, with 9 bases between them. Germline values: CDR1 MDHEN, CDR2 SYDVKM. For the CDR3, the DNA is TGTGCCAGCAGTTTTGTCTCGGACTACGAGCAGTACTTC. It is translated as CASSFVSDYEQYF.

The chain employs TRBV2 and TRBJ1-2, with TRBD1 matching over 9 bases. With V trimmed by 4 bases and J by 6 bases, 3 bases remained unmatched. CDR1 is SNHLY and CDR2 is FYNNEI in the germline V gene. The CDR3 length is 13 residues. CDR3 DNA: TGTGCCAGCAGTGTTACAGGGGGCCATGGCTACACCTTC. Its translation is CASSVTGGHGYTF. Looking up the rest from reference TRBV2 and TRBJ1-2 gives the full variable domain: EPEVTQTPSHQVTQMGQEVILRCVPISNHLYFYWYRQILGQKVEFLVSFYNNEISEKSEIFDDQFSVERPDGSNFTLKIRSTKLEDSAMYFCASSVTGGHGYTFGSGTRLTVV.

J is TRBJ1-2 and V is TRBV30, with a weak D call TRBD1 (5 bases). The germline V gene encodes CDR1 GTSNPN and CDR2 SVGIG (reference sequence). CDR3 length: 17 residues. V lost 0 bases and J lost 6, with 23 bases in between. CDR3 bases: TGTGCCTGGAGTGTACGCCCCTGGCAGGGTGGGAGGGATGGCTACACCTTC. This encodes CAWSVRPWQGGRDGYTF.

The chain joins TRBV28 to TRBJ2-7; tentatively, D is TRBD2 (5 bases). CDR3 size: 14 residues. Looked up from germline, CDR1 is MDHEN and CDR2 is SYDVKM. V was pared by 8 bases and J by 2 bases, with 16 bases between. Here the CDR3 DNA reads TGTGCCAGCGCCGGGGTCACCGACGCCTACGAGCAGTACTTC. Residues: CASAGVTDAYEQYF. Using reference TRBV28 and TRBJ2-7 for the parts outside the CDR3, the full variable domain is DVKVTQSSRYLVKRTGEKVFLECVQDMDHENMFWYRQDPGLGLRLIYFSYDVKMKEKGDIPEGYSVSREKKERFSLILESASTNQTSMYLCASAGVTDAYEQYFGPGTRLTVT.

V gene TRBV6-1 combines with J gene TRBJ2-7, with D possibly being TRBD1 (5 bases). This CDR3 spans 14 amino acids. Trimming cost V 1 base and J 4 bases, with 11 bases left between them. In germline, CDR1 is MNHNS, CDR2 SASEGT. This chain's CDR3 is CASSEGGFKYEQYF. Written as DNA, the CDR3 is TGTGCCAGCAGTGAAGGGGGCTTCAAGTACGAGCAGTACTTC.

This clone has only a few counts. The chain combines TRBV5-1 with TRBJ2-7; no firm D call. Germline V gene data show CDR1 as SGHRS and CDR2 as YFSETQ. Trimming cost V 1 base and J 4 bases, with 9 bases left between them. The CDR3 runs 13 residues. The CDR3 region is CASSLPTPYEQYF. The CDR3 region has the DNA TGCGCCAGCAGCTTGCCTACCCCTTACGAGCAGTACTTC.

The chain joins TRBV11-3 to TRBJ2-7; 9 bases are a match to TRBD2. J was trimmed by 0 bases and V by 10 bases; bases with no gene match: 13. Germline V gives CDR1 SGHNT, CDR2 YENEEA. CDR3 length equals 16 residues. The CDR3 bases are TGTGCCATTCCTCCAAGACTAGCGGCTGACTCCTACGAGCAGTACTTC. Its translation is CAIPPRLAADSYEQYF.

This chain links TRBV28 with TRBJ2-1; 7 bases are a match to TRBD2. This CDR3 is built from 15 residues. Trimming took 5 bases from V and 0 from J; bases not matched to a gene: 4. Germline CDR1 MDHEN, CDR2 SYDVKM. CDR3 coding DNA: TGTGCCAGCAGTCCTGGGACTACCTCCTACAATGAGCAGTTCTTC. This sequence encodes CASSPGTTSYNEQFF.

The chain carries TRBV5-6 and TRBJ2-1; 8 nucleotides line up with TRBD2. The CDR3 loop spans 16 amino acids. Germline CDR1 and CDR2: SGHDT and YYEEEE. V dropped 5 bases and J dropped 5; count of bases not matched to a gene: 12. The CDR3 reads CASRPGLGTVNNEQFF. DNA for the CDR3: TGTGCCAGCAGACCGGGACTAGGAACTGTGAACAATGAGCAGTTCTTC.

The V and J genes are TRBV28 and TRBJ1-1; weak D call: TRBD1 (5 bases). Germline-derived CDR1 and CDR2 are MDHEN and SYDVKM. The V end lost 7 bases, the J end lost 3 bases, and 15 bases lay between the germline ends. The CDR3 runs 14 residues. CDR3 in amino acids: CASIIWGTHTEAFF. CDR3 sequence (DNA): TGTGCCAGCATCATCTGGGGGACCCACACTGAAGCTTTCTTT.